The entry below gives a single TCR beta chain sequence along with its context. The J segment lost 7 bases and the V segment lost 4 bases, leaving 0 bases of the junction unmatched. Germline V gene sequence: CDR1 SGHTS, CDR2 YDEGEE. This CDR3 has 11 amino acids. The data are from a study of blood T cell repertoires in COVID-19. Study information: Samples of COVID-19 (acute and convalescent) were obtained from the United States, Italy and Spain. The cDNA or gDNA used as material had been derived from T cells, B-cell-depleted T cells, or PBMCs.

Original processing methods: How many nucleated cells were present was estimated from reference gene primer amplification. Method: immunoSEQ multiplex PCR; TCRdb's copy keeps in-frame clones and lacks some. V and J calls and clone size are as listed in that table; D and trimming were resolved from the DNA. The profile shows 50,000 to 65,000 clones, around 90% of them singletons. This TCR came from a man between 65 and 85 years old with acute or convalescent COVID-19. The sample taken for sequencing was peripheral blood. The chain carries TRBV5-8 and TRBJ2-5, with TRBD2 identical over 8 bases. The CDR3 DNA reads TGTGCCAGCAGCGCGGGGGGGACCCAGTACTTC. This gives the protein CASSAGGTQYF.